This is a list of T cell receptor beta chains from one sample in a study of neurological immune-mediated disorders. One entry per CDR3 protein, called by TCRdb with MiXCR from the 5' RACE reads. The sample gives roughly 49,000 distinct CDR3 sequences, roughly 13% of which show up once; 4.5% to 5.5% is in the top ten. The sequencing input was PBMCs. These receptors all stem from a male donor with HTLV-1-associated myelopathy (HAM/TSP). CDR3s include the opening cysteine and the closing phenylalanine or tryptophan. Fields, in order: V gene, clone size, J gene, D gene, CDR3 protein, CDR3 DNA. The D gene is left open where the match is weak. The size of a clone is reported for some rows only, either as once, few or many, or as a class for expanded clones.

V: TRBV7-9
size: many
J: TRBJ1-1
D: TRBD1
CDR3: CASTWTGDTEAFF
DNA: TGTGCCAGCACCTGGACAGGGGACACTGAAGCTTTCTTT

V: TRBV20-1
size: many
J: TRBJ2-1
D: TRBD1
CDR3: CSAHASTGINEQFF
DNA: TGCAGTGCTCACGCCTCGACAGGGATAAATGAGCAGTTCTTC

V: TRBV4-3
size: many
J: TRBJ2-3
D: TRBD2
CDR3: CASSQGDYTDTQYF
DNA: TGCGCCAGCAGCCAAGGGGACTACACAGATACGCAGTATTTT

V: TRBV7-2
size: NA
J: TRBJ1-5
D: TRBD1
CDR3: CGSSGGQGISYQPQHF
DNA: TGTGGCAGCAGCGGGGGACAGGGGATTTCGTATCAGCCCCAGCATTTT

V: TRBV5-1
size: many
J: TRBJ2-1
D: NA
CDR3: CASSFGVHEQFF
DNA: TGCGCCAGCAGCTTTGGGGTGCATGAGCAGTTCTTC

V: TRBV5-1
size: many
J: TRBJ1-1
D: NA
CDR3: CASSLGRDTEAFF
DNA: TGCGCCAGCAGCTTGGGGCGTGACACTGAAGCTTTCTTT

V: TRBV5-1
size: NA
J: TRBJ2-1
D: TRBD2
CDR3: CASSSKTSVLNEQFF
DNA: TGCGCCAGCAGCTCTAAAACTAGCGTCCTAAATGAGCAGTTCTTC

V: TRBV14
size: many
J: TRBJ2-3
D: NA
CDR3: CASSQDIDTTDTQYF
DNA: TGTGCCAGCAGCCAAGATATCGATACCACAGATACGCAGTATTTT

V: TRBV28
size: NA
J: TRBJ2-2
D: TRBD1
CDR3: CGSSLFLRQGELLDTEELFF
DNA: TGTGGCAGCAGTTTATTCCTGCGCCAGGGGGAACTTTTAGACACCGAGGAGCTGTTTTTT

V: TRBV20-1
size: many
J: TRBJ1-2
D: NA
CDR3: CSAIRNYGYTF
DNA: TGCAGTGCTATTAGAAACTATGGCTACACCTTC

V: TRBV7-2
size: medium-sized
J: TRBJ1-3
D: NA
CDR3: CASSSTIGNTIYF
DNA: TGTGCCAGCAGCTCCACCATTGGAAACACCATATATTTT

V: TRBV4-3
size: many
J: TRBJ2-7
D: NA
CDR3: CASSQDRSYSYEQYF
DNA: TGCGCCAGCAGCCAAGACCGCAGCTACTCCTACGAGCAGTACTTC

V: TRBV12-3/TRBV12-4
size: many
J: TRBJ1-5
D: NA
CDR3: CASRDGGISNQPQHF
DNA: TGTGCCAGCAGGGATGGGGGGATTAGCAATCAGCCCCAGCATTTT

V: TRBV20-1
size: many
J: TRBJ2-3
D: NA
CDR3: CSARTGTSTDTQYF
DNA: TGCAGTGCTAGGACAGGGACTAGCACAGATACGCAGTATTTT

V: TRBV7-2
size: few
J: TRBJ2-1
D: NA
CDR3: CASSLAGGRYNEQFF
DNA: TGTGCCAGCAGCTTAGCGGGGGGGCGCTACAATGAGCAGTTCTTC

V: TRBV28
size: many
J: TRBJ2-7
D: NA
CDR3: CASSPRGSGTSSYEQYF
DNA: TGTGCCAGCAGCCCCCGGGGGTCGGGGACCAGCTCCTACGAGCAGTACTTC

V: TRBV5-4
size: NA
J: TRBJ2-7
D: NA
CDR3: CASSLDIFSYEQYF
DNA: TGTGCCAGCAGCCTTGACATTTTCTCCTACGAGCAGTACTTC

V: TRBV4-2
size: many
J: TRBJ1-2
D: NA
CDR3: CASSQGGSARHGRGYTF
DNA: TGTGCCAGCAGCCAAGGAGGCTCGGCTCGTCACGGCCGGGGCTACACCTTC

V: TRBV10-2
size: many
J: TRBJ1-6
D: TRBD1
CDR3: CASSEIPDRGRRSYNSPLHF
DNA: TGCGCCAGCAGTGAGATTCCGGACAGGGGGCGACGATCCTATAATTCACCCCTCCACTTT

V: TRBV29-1
size: many
J: TRBJ1-1
D: NA
CDR3: CSVAAGWGMENTEAFF
DNA: TGCAGCGTCGCCGCGGGGTGGGGGATGGAGAACACTGAAGCTTTCTTT

V: TRBV19
size: few
J: TRBJ1-1
D: NA
CDR3: CASSIERGNTEAFF
DNA: TGTGCCAGTAGTATAGAGCGCGGAAACACTGAAGCTTTCTTT

V: TRBV12-3/TRBV12-4
size: many
J: TRBJ2-5
D: NA
CDR3: CASSLTRKQETQYF
DNA: TGTGCCAGCAGTTTAACGCGGAAGCAAGAGACCCAGTACTTC

V: TRBV10-3
size: many
J: TRBJ2-7
D: NA
CDR3: CAIGGGSEQYF
DNA: TGTGCCATCGGGGGAGGCTCCGAGCAGTACTTC

V: TRBV6-2/TRBV6-3
size: many
J: TRBJ2-5
D: NA
CDR3: CASSYGGLLQETQYF
DNA: TGTGCCAGCAGTTACGGGGGACTCCTACAAGAGACCCAGTACTTC

V: TRBV20-1
size: many
J: TRBJ2-5
D: NA
CDR3: CSARTGETQYF
DNA: TGCAGTGCCAGGACCGGAGAGACCCAGTACTTC

V: TRBV7-6
size: many
J: TRBJ2-5
D: TRBD1
CDR3: CASSLRPGQVQETQYF
DNA: TGTGCCAGCAGCTTAAGACCGGGACAGGTACAAGAGACCCAGTACTTC

V: TRBV15
size: many
J: TRBJ2-1
D: NA
CDR3: CATSEGYVEQFF
DNA: TGTGCCACCAGCGAGGGTTACGTTGAGCAGTTCTTC

V: TRBV5-1
size: many
J: TRBJ1-1
D: TRBD1
CDR3: CASSLAGRGRTEAFF
DNA: TGCGCCAGCAGCTTGGCAGGCAGGGGGCGCACTGAAGCTTTCTTT

V: TRBV25-1
size: many
J: TRBJ2-7
D: TRBD1
CDR3: CASSRDRQSNEQYF
DNA: TGTGCCAGCAGTCGGGACAGGCAATCGAACGAGCAGTACTTC

V: TRBV12-3/TRBV12-4
size: many
J: TRBJ2-7
D: TRBD1
CDR3: CASSQTGSIGEQYF
DNA: TGTGCCAGCAGCCAGACAGGGTCGATTGGGGAGCAGTACTTC

V: TRBV20-1
size: many
J: TRBJ2-7
D: NA
CDR3: CSARTGSTYEQYF
DNA: TGCAGTGCTAGAACAGGGTCAACCTACGAGCAGTACTTC

V: TRBV20-1
size: many
J: TRBJ1-2
D: TRBD1
CDR3: CSAILDRGYGYTF
DNA: TGCAGTGCTATCCTCGACAGGGGGTATGGCTACACCTTC

V: TRBV10-2
size: many
J: TRBJ2-2
D: NA
CDR3: CASSDAPNTGELFF
DNA: TGCGCCAGCAGTGATGCCCCGAACACCGGGGAGCTGTTTTTT

V: TRBV7-9
size: NA
J: TRBJ2-4
D: TRBD1
CDR3: CASSLRDSNMDIQYF
DNA: TGTGCCAGCAGCTTAAGGGACAGTAACATGGACATTCAGTACTTC

V: TRBV7-6
size: medium-sized
J: TRBJ1-5
D: NA
CDR3: CASSLNPGADQPQHF
DNA: TGTGCCAGCAGCCTAAACCCCGGGGCGGATCAGCCCCAGCATTTT

V: TRBV20-1
size: many
J: TRBJ1-1
D: TRBD1
CDR3: CSARTGGWVTEAFF
DNA: TGCAGTGCTAGGACAGGGGGGTGGGTCACTGAAGCTTTCTTT

V: TRBV5-1
size: many
J: TRBJ1-2
D: TRBD1
CDR3: CASSLAGTGGEGYTF
DNA: TGCGCCAGCAGCTTGGCCGGGACAGGGGGCGAAGGCTACACCTTC

V: TRBV6-2/TRBV6-3
size: many
J: TRBJ2-7
D: NA
CDR3: CASSYVGPYEQYF
DNA: TGTGCCAGCAGTTACGTGGGTCCCTACGAGCAGTACTTC

V: TRBV5-1
size: many
J: TRBJ2-1
D: TRBD2
CDR3: CASQPGLSSNEQFF
DNA: TGCGCCAGCCAACCGGGACTATCTTCCAATGAGCAGTTCTTC

V: TRBV6-2/TRBV6-3
size: many
J: TRBJ2-2
D: NA
CDR3: CASSRATNTGELFF
DNA: TGTGCCAGCAGTCGGGCCACAAACACCGGGGAGCTGTTTTTT

V: TRBV18
size: once
J: TRBJ1-6
D: NA
CDR3: CASSQDRANSPLHF
DNA: TGTGCCAGCTCACAAGACAGAGCCAATTCACCCCTCCACTTT

V: TRBV10-3
size: NA
J: TRBJ2-1
D: NA
CDR3: CAISTQGSGNEQFF
DNA: TGTGCCATCTCCACTCAGGGGTCTGGGAATGAGCAGTTCTTC

V: TRBV29-1
size: many
J: TRBJ1-1
D: TRBD1
CDR3: CSSHSRTGFLTEAFF
DNA: TGCAGCTCCCATAGCCGGACAGGGTTTTTAACTGAAGCTTTCTTT

V: TRBV5-1
size: few
J: TRBJ2-7
D: NA
CDR3: CASSFRDRPYEQYF
DNA: TGCGCCAGCAGCTTCCGGGACCGACCCTACGAGCAGTACTTC